These 3 T cell receptor beta chains were sequenced from one sample in a study of blood T cells in healthy people across ages. Through a sample-barcoded 5' primer and a J-beta primer mix, a second PCR was run for roughly 7 to 11 cycles. TCRdb independently ran MiXCR on the 5' RACE reads; one entry per CDR3 protein. The sample records some 800,000 distinct CDR3 sequences, approximately 48% being singletons. Sequencing was done on a sample of blood. These receptors were collected from a man between 60 and 75 years old in good health.

The V call is TRBV27, the J call TRBJ2-5; D perhaps matches TRBD1 (6 bases). With 6 bases removed from V and 4 bases from J, the gap between germline ends came to 12 bases. The CDR3 sequence is 13 residues long. The V gene's germline CDR1 is MNHEY and CDR2 SMNVEV (reference sequence). The CDR3 region has the DNA TGTGCCAGCAGATCGTCAGGGGTAGAGACCCAGTACTTC. Translating gives CASRSSGVETQYF.

Concerning this clonotype itself: At one end, the junction sequence differs from germline, possibly due to a read error. This rearrangement joins TRBV7-9 to TRBJ2-5; 10 bases are a match to TRBD1. Germline V CDR1 and CDR2: SEHNR, FQNEAQ (reference sequence). This CDR3 spans 15 amino acids. The DNA of the CDR3 is TGTGCCGGCAGCTTGGGGACAGGGGACCAAGAGACCCAGTACTTC. It translates to CAGSLGTGDQETQYF.

For this clonotype: An end of the junction does not agree with germline; a read error may underlie this. The V gene is TRBV7-2, the J gene TRBJ2-3, with a possible D match to TRBD2 (6 bases). Germline V gene data show CDR1 as SGHTA and CDR2 as FQGNSA. This CDR3 comprises 13 residues. The CDR3 reads CASSLVAADAQYF. CDR3 DNA sequence: TGTGCCAGCAGCTTAGTAGCGGCAGATGCGCAGTATTTT.